Listed below are T cell receptor beta chains from one sample, sequenced in a study of blood T cell repertoires in COVID-19. Repertoires were generated with immunoSEQ multiplex PCR, while TCRdb's copy carries only in-frame clones and drops some. The sample includes some 49,000 clones, roughly four fifths of them seen just once. The source material was peripheral blood. The receptor set was obtained from a woman aged 60 to 75 with acute or convalescent COVID-19. CDR3s include the opening cysteine and the closing phenylalanine or tryptophan. Fields, in order: D gene, clone size, J gene, V gene, CDR3 DNA, CDR3 protein. The D gene is left open where the match is weak. Clone size is shown for a subset of rows, as once, few, many or a class of expanded clone.

>.|.|TRBJ1-6|TRBV9
TGTGCCAGCAGCGCCAGCTATAATTCACCCCTCCACTTT
CASSASYNSPLHF
>.|.|TRBJ1-4|TRBV5-1
TGCGCCAGCAGCTTGGAGGGGGTTCGAGGAGAAAAACTGTTTTTT
CASSLEGVRGEKLFF
>.|.|TRBJ1-2|TRBV7-9
TGTGCCAGCAGCTTACAAGGGGCGTCTGGCTACACCTTC
CASSLQGASGYTF
>.|.|TRBJ2-2|TRBV5-1
TGCGCCAGCGGCCTCGGGGGAAGAACCGGGGAGCTGTTTTTT
CASGLGGRTGELFF
>.|.|TRBJ1-6|TRBV28
TGTGCCAGCACACAAGGGGGGGAAGGGTCACCCCTCCACTTT
CASTQGGEGSPLHF
>.|.|TRBJ1-2|TRBV5-1
TGCGCCAGCAGCTTGGCCTTAAGCAGGGTTGCTAACTATGGCTACACCTTC
CASSLALSRVANYGYTF
>.|once|TRBJ1-6|TRBV2
TGTGCCAGCACCCGGGTAATTAATTCACCCCTCCACTTT
CASTRVINSPLHF
>TRBD1|.|TRBJ1-2|TRBV27
TGTGCCAGCACCTCGGGGACAGGGGCTCAGGGGGGCTATGGCTACACCTTC
CASTSGTGAQGGYGYTF
>TRBD1|few|TRBJ1-5|TRBV5-4
TGTGCCAGCAGCTCCGGGACAGCTCAGCCCCAGCATTTT
CASSSGTAQPQHF
>.|.|TRBJ1-1|TRBV5-1
TGCGCCAGCAGCTTTGTGGACGGGGGGCGAGAAGCTTTCTTT
CASSFVDGGREAFF
>TRBD2|.|TRBJ2-3|TRBV5-1
TGCGCCAGCAGTAGCGGGGGTACAGATACGCAGTATTTT
CASSSGGTDTQYF
>TRBD2|.|TRBJ2-1|TRBV5-4
TGTGCCAGCAAAATGGGACTAGCAGTAAACAATGAGCAGTTCTTC
CASKMGLAVNNEQFF
>TRBD2|.|TRBJ2-1|TRBV24-1
TGTGCCACCAGTGACGGGACTAGCTCCGGCAATGAGCAGTTCTTC
CATSDGTSSGNEQFF
>TRBD2|once|TRBJ2-7|TRBV4-1
TGCGCCAGCAGCCAAGATAGTAGCGGGGTCGACGAGCAGTACTTC
CASSQDSSGVDEQYF
>.|once|TRBJ1-5|TRBV6-5
TGTGCCAGCAGTTACCGGGGGAGCGGGGATCAGCCCCAGCATTTT
CASSYRGSGDQPQHF
>TRBD1|few|TRBJ1-2|TRBV29-1
TGCAGCAGCCGGGACAGCGGAGGGGATGGCTACACCTTC
CSSRDSGGDGYTF
>TRBD1|.|TRBJ2-2|TRBV5-1
TGCGCCAGCAGCTTGGGACAGGGGTCTGACGGGGAGCTGTTTTTT
CASSLGQGSDGELFF
>TRBD1|.|TRBJ2-3|TRBV5-1
TGCGCCAGTTCTAACAGGGGTGACACAGATACGCAGTATTTT
CASSNRGDTDTQYF
>TRBD1|.|TRBJ2-5|TRBV5-1
TGCGCCAGCGGCAACAGGGGGCCCGGGTACCAAGAGACCCAGTACTTC
CASGNRGPGYQETQYF
>TRBD1|.|TRBJ2-5|TRBV23-1
TGCGCCAGCAGTCAATCGGGGGTGGGGACAGAGCACAGCCAGACCCAAGAGACCCAGTACTTC
CASSQSGVGTEHSQTQETQYF
>TRBD1|.|TRBJ1-1|TRBV2
TGTGCCAGCAGCCTCAGGGGGCAGGGTGAAGCTTTCTTT
CASSLRGQGEAFF
>TRBD1|.|TRBJ2-1|TRBV30
TGTGCCTGGGACAGGGTTACCTACAATGAGCAGTTCTTC
CAWDRVTYNEQFF
>TRBD1|.|TRBJ2-5|TRBV5-6
TGTGCCAGCAGCTTGGCCCGACAGGGGCAAGAGACCCAGTACTTC
CASSLARQGQETQYF
>TRBD1|.|TRBJ1-5|TRBV30
TGTGCCTGGAGTAGAACCGGGACAGGGGACTCTCAGCCCCAGCATTTT
CAWSRTGTGDSQPQHF
>TRBD2|few|TRBJ2-1|TRBV5-4
TGTGCCAGCAGCTTTCCCACTAGCGGCAATGAGCAGTTCTTC
CASSFPTSGNEQFF
>.|.|TRBJ2-5|TRBV6-6
TGTGCCAGCAGTACAGGGACCCAAGAGACCCAGTACTTC
CASSTGTQETQYF
>TRBD1|few|TRBJ1-2|TRBV30
TGTGCCTGGGAGAGGACAGGGGGCTCTGGCGGCTACACCTTC
CAWERTGGSGGYTF
>.|.|TRBJ1-3|TRBV27
TGTGCCAGCAGACCTACAGGCGGCTCTGGAAACACCATATATTTT
CASRPTGGSGNTIYF
>.|.|TRBJ1-1|TRBV18
TGTGCCAGCTCACGGGGAGGAGGTTGGGGGGAGACGGGCACTGAAGCTTTCTTT
CASSRGGGWGETGTEAFF
>TRBD1|.|TRBJ1-2|TRBV12-3/TRBV12-4
TGTGCCAGCAGGACAGGGCAGAGTGGCTACACCTTC
CASRTGQSGYTF
>.|.|TRBJ2-2|TRBV29-1
TGCAGCGTTTTGCCCCTAAGTAACACCGGGGAGCTGTTTTTT
CSVLPLSNTGELFF
>.|.|TRBJ1-5|TRBV28
TGTGCCAGCAGTTTATCGGGCAGGGCCAATCAGCCCCAGCATTTT
CASSLSGRANQPQHF
>.|.|TRBJ2-1|TRBV19
TGTGCCACCTCCCTTAGCTCCTACAATGAGCAGTTCTTC
CATSLSSYNEQFF
>TRBD2|.|TRBJ2-1|TRBV20-1
TGCAGTGCTAGTTCTAGCGGGATCGGCAATGAGCAGTTCTTC
CSASSSGIGNEQFF
>TRBD1|.|TRBJ2-5|TRBV7-3
TGTGCCAGCAGCTTAAATGGCCAGGGGGCAGAGACCCAGTACTTC
CASSLNGQGAETQYF
>TRBD2|.|TRBJ2-7|TRBV27
TGTGCCAGCAGTTTACTTCGCGGGAGTCGTACCTACGAGCAGTACTTC
CASSLLRGSRTYEQYF
>TRBD1|.|TRBJ2-3|TRBV6-5
TGTGCCAGCAGCAATACAGGGGGCGTAGCAGATACGCAGTATTTT
CASSNTGGVADTQYF
>.|.|TRBJ1-1|TRBV11-2
TGTGCCAGCAGCCCACGAGGAGAAGCTTTCTTT
CASSPRGEAFF
>TRBD1|.|TRBJ1-1|TRBV4-2
TGTGCCAGCAGCACCAGGACAGGCGTGAACACTGAAGCTTTCTTT
CASSTRTGVNTEAFF
>TRBD2|.|TRBJ2-3|TRBV14
TGTGCCAGCAGCCAAATAACGGGGCTAGCGGGACTTACGCAGTATTTT
CASSQITGLAGLTQYF
>.|few|TRBJ1-2|TRBV2
TGTGCCAGCAGTGGGCAGGGAGGGCGACAAACCTATGGCTACACCTTC
CASSGQGGRQTYGYTF
>TRBD2|.|TRBJ2-3|TRBV3-1/TRBV3-2
TGTGCCAGCAGCCAAGTAGCGGGGGGCACAGATACGCAGTATTTT
CASSQVAGGTDTQYF
>TRBD1|few|TRBJ2-6|TRBV5-4
TGTGCCAGCAGCCTTGTACAGGGGGCGTTGGGGGCCAACGTCCTGACTTTC
CASSLVQGALGANVLTF
>.|.|TRBJ1-5|TRBV4-2
TGTGCCAGCAGCCAAGGGGTCCAGGGGAGCAATCAGCCCCAGCATTTT
CASSQGVQGSNQPQHF